This passage covers 17 T cell receptor beta chains from one sample sequenced in a study of T-cell reconstitution after alpha-beta-depleted transplantation in children. Unique molecular identifiers were incorporated when the TCRbeta library was constructed. TCRdb called the PCR reads again in MiXCR, with one record for every CDR3 protein. The sample yields 100,000 to 130,000 distinct CDR3 sequences, around 6.4% seen once. Sample: PBMCs, mostly from graft donor cells, taken 360 days after TCRalphabeta/CD19-depleted stem cell transplant. The receptor source for this set is a male patient between 2 and 10 years old who had a stem cell transplant for acute lymphoblastic leukemia, so the T cells may come from the graft donor.

This clonotype was detected many times. The chain employs TRBV11-2 and TRBJ2-1; 8 nucleotides align to TRBD1. V lost 4 bases, J lost 0 bases, and 5 bases stayed unmatched. The CDR3 runs 16 residues. CDR1 SGHAT and CDR2 FQNNGV come from the germline V gene. Here the CDR3 DNA reads TGTGCCAGCAGCTGGGACAGGTTCCCCTCCTACAATGAGCAGTTCTTC. Its translation is CASSWDRFPSYNEQFF. The complete variable domain, with remaining parts taken from reference TRBV11-2 and TRBJ2-1, reads EAGVAQSPRYKIIEKRQSVAFWCNPISGHATLYWYQQILGQGPKLLIQFQNNGVVDDSQLPKDRFSAERLKGVDSTLKIQPAKLEDSAVYLCASSWDRFPSYNEQFFGPGTRLTVL.

CDR3 loop: CASSLDPGGAGETQYF. DNA for the CDR3: TGTGCCAGCAGCTTAGATCCGGGCGGAGCGGGAGAGACCCAGTACTTC. This sequence joins TRBV11-2 and TRBJ2-5; D might be TRBD2 (6 bases). Germline lookup yields CDR1 SGHAT and CDR2 FQNNGV. The CDR3 contains 16 residues. Trimming removed 0 bases from V and 4 bases from J, with 15 bases in between. Full variable domain (remainder filled in from reference TRBV11-2 and TRBJ2-5): EAGVAQSPRYKIIEKRQSVAFWCNPISGHATLYWYQQILGQGPKLLIQFQNNGVVDDSQLPKDRFSAERLKGVDSTLKIQPAKLEDSAVYLCASSLDPGGAGETQYFGPGTRLLVL.

As to this clonotype: The junction departs from germline at one end; a sequencing error may be responsible. The V and J genes are TRBV12-3 or TRBV12-4 and TRBJ1-1; D gene uncertain. The CDR3 spans 10 residues. Here the CDR3 reads CASLNTGAFF. The CDR3 bases are TGTGCCAGTTTGAACACTGGAGCTTTCTTT.

This clonotype appeared a few times. J is TRBJ1-6 and V is TRBV4-1; a possible D gene is TRBD1 (5 bases). Germline values: CDR1 MGHRA, CDR2 YSYEKL. V was pared by 1 base and J by 5 bases, with 12 bases between. The CDR3 totals 16 residues. Written as DNA, the CDR3 is TGCGCCAGCAGCCAAGTGCGACAGCCGGATAATTCACCCCTCCACTTT. This gives the protein CASSQVRQPDNSPLHF.

This clonotype was detected only a few times. The rearrangement uses TRBV5-1 and TRBJ2-1; 8 bases match TRBD2. From germline, CDR1 is SGHRS and CDR2 YFSETQ. Trimming removed 4 bases from V and 8 bases from J; junction bases left unmatched: 8. This CDR3 is 14 amino acids long. CDR3 sequence reads: CASSIGGRPDEQFF. The CDR3 DNA reads TGCGCCAGCAGCATCGGCGGGAGGCCGGATGAGCAGTTCTTC.

This clonotype was found a few times. CDR3 sequence: CASSLLQGRDEQYF. The CDR3 DNA is TGTGCCAGCAGTTTGCTTCAGGGAAGGGACGAGCAGTACTTC. The V call is TRBV28, the J call TRBJ2-7; tentative D call: TRBD1 (5 bases). V lost 3 bases to trimming and J lost 5 bases, with 14 bases between them. The CDR3 spans 14 residues. The germline CDR1 and CDR2 sequences are MDHEN and SYDVKM.

This clonotype was seen repeatedly, ten times or more. V gene TRBV28 combines with J gene TRBJ2-1; TRBD2 matches at 10 bases. The CDR3 totals 16 residues. Germline assignment: CDR1 MDHEN and CDR2 SYDVKM. V lost 5 bases and J lost 4; bases outside the gene matches: 8. The CDR3 sequence is CASSPLLAGNYNEQFF. DNA of the CDR3: TGTGCCAGCAGTCCGCTACTAGCGGGAAATTACAATGAGCAGTTCTTC.

This clonotype was counted at least ten times. The gene calls are TRBV7-9 and TRBJ2-7; D is ambiguous. CDR3 length: 12 amino acids. Germline loops: CDR1 SEHNR, CDR2 FQNEAQ (reference sequence). V was shortened by 7 bases and J by 0 bases, with 7 bases between the two germline ends. Here the CDR3 DNA reads TGTGCCAGCAAACAGATCTCCTACGAGCAGTACTTC. Translation: CASKQISYEQYF.

This clonotype has more than one count but fewer than ten. This rearrangement joins TRBV10-3 to TRBJ2-3; a possible D gene is TRBD2 (5 bases). Germline V gives CDR1 ENHRY, CDR2 SYGVKD. V shed 7 bases and J shed 1 base, with 12 bases lying between them. This CDR3 spans 14 amino acids. CDR3 protein: CAINAKEGTDTQYF. The DNA of the CDR3 is TGTGCCATCAATGCTAAGGAGGGCACAGATACGCAGTATTTT.

Many counts were recorded for this clonotype. The chain employs TRBV11-2 and TRBJ1-1; D is perhaps TRBD1 (5 bases). The CDR3 contains 16 residues. CDR1 and CDR2 from the germline V gene are SGHAT and FQNNGV. The ends were cut back, 0 bases at V and 1 base at J, with 12 bases in the middle. The CDR3 bases are TGTGCCAGCAGCTTAGACAGGGCCCATGGGAACACTGAAGCTTTCTTT. Its translation: CASSLDRAHGNTEAFF.

This clonotype was counted many times. This chain links TRBV9 with TRBJ2-2; 7 bases agree with TRBD2. CDR1 is SGDLS and CDR2 is YYNGEE in the germline V gene. The CDR3 has 18 amino acids. V lost 0 bases to trimming and J lost 0 bases; unmatched junction nucleotides: 8. The CDR3: CASSVASGDLSNTGELFF. CDR3 DNA: TGTGCCAGCAGCGTAGCCAGCGGGGACCTCTCGAACACCGGGGAGCTGTTTTTT.

The chain combines TRBV27 with TRBJ2-7; possibly TRBD2 for D (5 bases). The CDR3 has 13 residues. Trimming removed 2 bases at V and 3 bases at J, with 8 bases between. Germline CDR1 MNHEY, CDR2 SMNVEV (reference sequence). CDR3 coding DNA: TGTGCCAGCAGTTTAGCTAGCAGCTACGAGCAGTACTTC. Amino acid sequence: CASSLASSYEQYF.

This clonotype came up many times. The chain is built from TRBV6-5 and TRBJ2-1; 9 positions match TRBD1. Germline V gives CDR1 MNHEY, CDR2 SVGAGI. J lost 5 bases, V lost 2 bases, and 4 bases had no gene match. CDR3 length: 15 residues. The CDR3 loop is CASSYRDREDNEQFF. The CDR3 DNA is TGTGCCAGCAGTTACCGGGACAGGGAGGACAATGAGCAGTTCTTC.

This clonotype was counted at least ten times. The CDR3 nucleotides are TGTGCCAGCAGGGCCTTCTACGAGCAGTACTTC. It is translated as CASRAFYEQYF. The chain employs TRBV11-2 and TRBJ2-7; D ambiguous. The germline V gene has CDR1 SGHAT and CDR2 FQNNGV. This CDR3 has 11 amino acids. V was trimmed by 6 bases and J by 3 bases, leaving 6 bases between them.

This clonotype was found many times. This rearrangement joins TRBV27 to TRBJ2-7; D is uncertain. This CDR3 comprises 14 residues. Trimming took 5 bases from V and 3 from J, leaving 14 bases between them. Germline-derived CDR1 and CDR2 are MNHEY and SMNVEV (reference sequence). The CDR3 DNA sequence: TGTGCCAGCAGTCCCGGACGGACCGTCTACGAGCAGTACTTC. It codes for CASSPGRTVYEQYF.

Many counts were recorded for this clonotype. This rearrangement joins TRBV15 to TRBJ2-5; 14 bases line up with TRBD2. The CDR3 is 19 amino acids. The junction had 7 bases not matched to a gene; V was cut back by 0 bases and J by 1 base. In germline, CDR1 is LNHNV, CDR2 YYDKDF (reference sequence). For the CDR3, the DNA is TGTGCCACCAGCAGAGATAGGAGGGGGACTAGCGGGGGCCAAGAGACCCAGTACTTC. Protein: CATSRDRRGTSGGQETQYF. Full variable domain (remainder filled in from reference TRBV15 and TRBJ2-5): DAMVIQNPRYQVTQFGKPVTLSCSQTLNHNVMYWYQQKSSQAPKLLFHYYDKDFNNEADTPDNFQSRRPNTSFCFLDIRSPGLGDTAMYLCATSRDRRGTSGGQETQYFGPGTRLLVL.

In this sample, this clonotype turned up many times. V gene TRBV2 combines with J gene TRBJ2-1, with a weak D call TRBD1 (6 bases). Trimming left V 7 bases short and J 5 bases short, with 15 bases between. Germline loops: CDR1 SNHLY, CDR2 FYNNEI. The CDR3 consists of 14 residues. The CDR3 loop is CASTGVAVHNEQFF. CDR3 bases: TGTGCCAGCACAGGGGTAGCAGTACACAATGAGCAGTTCTTC.